The clone carrying this T cell receptor beta chain has only a few counts. Germline lookup yields CDR1 GTSNPN and CDR2 SVGIG (reference sequence). The CDR3 runs 11 residues. Trimming stripped 5 bases from V and 12 bases from J, with 14 bases between. This record belongs to a study of Ad26.COV2.S vaccination and SARS-CoV-2 variants. Study details: A participant enrolled in the COV1001 Ad26.COV2.S trial arm provided the sample.

The sample's treatment: roughly 20 received Ad26.COV2.S at low or high dose, single or two shots; roughly five received placebo; per-sample allocation not given. On day 63 after the first injection, vaccine and placebo recipients gave samples. The data were produced by immunoSEQ multiplex PCR, yet TCRdb's version contains in-frame clones alone and is incomplete. The data hold around 320,000 clones, with around four fifths observed a single time. This specimen was peripheral blood, taken in a trial of Ad26.COV2.S vaccine versus placebo. The source of this sequence is a person aged 18-65 years who received the Ad26.COV2.S COVID-19 vaccine or a placebo. J is TRBJ2-1 and V is TRBV30; possible D gene TRBD2, 5 bases. CDR3 sequence (DNA): TGTGCCTGGGCCCTCGGGGTCGGGCAGTTCTTC. Protein: CAWALGVGQFF.